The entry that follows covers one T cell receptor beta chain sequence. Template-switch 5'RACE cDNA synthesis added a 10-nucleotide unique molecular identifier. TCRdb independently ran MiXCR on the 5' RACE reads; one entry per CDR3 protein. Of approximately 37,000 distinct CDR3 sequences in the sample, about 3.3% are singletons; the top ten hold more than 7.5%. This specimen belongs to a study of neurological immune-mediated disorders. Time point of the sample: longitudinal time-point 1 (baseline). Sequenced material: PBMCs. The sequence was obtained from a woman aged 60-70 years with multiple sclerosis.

Written as DNA, the CDR3 is TGTGCCAGCCGTCCATCAACAGAGACCCAGTACTTC. Protein: CASRPSTETQYF. The gene calls are TRBV6-6 and TRBJ2-5, with D unclear. V was cut by 8 bases and J by 4 bases, with 11 bases left in between. Per the germline V gene, CDR1 is MNHNY and CDR2 is SVGAGI (reference sequence). This CDR3 contains 12 residues.